What follows are 19 T cell receptor beta chains derived from one specimen sequenced in a study of radiotherapy plus CTLA-4 blockade in lung cancer. Using immunoSEQ multiplex PCR, the repertoire was profiled, and TCRdb retains in-frame clones only, with some absent. The table lists 40,000 to 50,000 clones, roughly 80% of them singletons. The material was peripheral blood, obtained from a patient treated with radiotherapy plus ipilimumab. The receptors originated from a human donor with non-small cell lung cancer who had stable disease on radiotherapy plus ipilimumab.

The chain combines TRBV6-5 with TRBJ2-7, with 8 bases fitting TRBD1. The junction had 4 bases not matched to a gene; V was cut back by 6 bases and J by 3 bases. The CDR3 loop spans 13 amino acids. The germline V gene encodes CDR1 MNHEY and CDR2 SVGAGI. The CDR3 nucleotides are TGTGCCAGCAGCCTCGGACAGGGCTACGAGCAGTACTTC. Encoded protein: CASSLGQGYEQYF.

The chain links TRBV7-2 to TRBJ1-4; the match to TRBD1 covers 7 bases. The CDR3 is made up of 15 amino acids. CDR1 is SGHTA, CDR2 FQGNSA, per germline. The V gene end was trimmed by 4 bases and the J gene end by 0 bases; junction bases not matched to a gene: 2. CDR3 sequence reads: CASSSGQATNEKLFF. The CDR3 DNA reads TGTGCCAGCAGCTCTGGACAGGCAACTAATGAAAAACTGTTTTTT.

This chain connects TRBV11-2 to TRBJ2-3; perhaps TRBD2 as D (6 bases). This CDR3 has 16 residues. V was pared by 2 bases and J by 4 bases, with 16 bases between. From germline, CDR1 is SGHAT and CDR2 FQNNGV. CDR3 coding DNA: TGTGCCAGCAGCTTAACGGGAGCCCTAGAGGCAGATACGCAGTATTTT. Translation: CASSLTGALEADTQYF.

V gene TRBV19 combines with J gene TRBJ2-3, with 8 bases aligning to TRBD2. The J segment lost 1 base and the V segment lost 3 bases, leaving 3 bases of the junction unmatched. Per germline, CDR1 LNHDA and CDR2 SQIVND (reference sequence). The length of the CDR3 is 15 residues. The CDR3 DNA reads TGTGCCAGTAGTATTTTACTAGCGGGCACAGATACGCAGTATTTT. Protein product: CASSILLAGTDTQYF.

The chain carries TRBV6-1 and TRBJ1-1; D possibly corresponds to TRBD1 (5 bases). CDR3 length: 14 residues. The germline V and J ends were trimmed by 6 bases and 5 bases, with 16 bases remaining between them. CDR1 is MNHNS, CDR2 SASEGT, per germline. CDR3 sequence reads: CASSGQPGGTEAFF. The CDR3 DNA reads TGTGCCAGCAGCGGCCAACCTGGGGGGACTGAAGCTTTCTTT.

V usage is TRBV7-2 and J usage is TRBJ2-5, with TRBD1 matching over 7 bases. V trimming: 7 bases; J trimming: 2 bases; junction bases outside the gene matches: 7. The germline CDR1 and CDR2 sequences are SGHTA and FQGNSA. The CDR3 is 14 amino acids. As DNA, the CDR3 is TGTGCCAGCACCAAGACAGGGAATCAAGAGACCCAGTACTTC. Translation: CASTKTGNQETQYF.

This chain uses TRBV5-4 with TRBJ2-1; no clear D. The CDR3 contains 15 residues. The V gene's germline CDR1 is SGHNT and CDR2 YYREEE (reference sequence). V was trimmed by 0 bases and J by 0 bases, leaving 7 bases between them. This CDR3 reads CASSLAQNSYNEQFF. As DNA, the CDR3 is TGTGCCAGCAGCTTGGCACAAAACTCCTACAATGAGCAGTTCTTC.

The chain employs TRBV5-1 and TRBJ2-1, with 8 bases that match TRBD2. This CDR3 has 16 amino acids. Germline lookup yields CDR1 SGHRS and CDR2 YFSETQ. J gave up 0 bases and V 2 bases, and 4 bases lay outside the gene matches. The CDR3 coding sequence is TGCGCCAGCAGCTTTCAGCGGGAGCCCTCCTACAATGAGCAGTTCTTC. Residues: CASSFQREPSYNEQFF.

The rearrangement links TRBV28 to TRBJ2-1; 11 bases fit TRBD2. This CDR3 comprises 15 residues. Germline CDR1 MDHEN, CDR2 SYDVKM. The V gene end was trimmed by 5 bases and the J gene end by 8 bases; junction bases not matched to a gene: 8. The CDR3, as DNA: TGTGCCAGCAGTCGACTAGCGGGGCCCGGGGATGAGCAGTTCTTC. Residues: CASSRLAGPGDEQFF.

The V and J genes are TRBV11-2 and TRBJ2-7; a possible D gene is TRBD1 (6 bases). Trimming took 1 base from V and 2 from J, leaving 9 bases between them. The germline V gene has CDR1 SGHAT and CDR2 FQNNGV. This CDR3 spans 14 amino acids. The CDR3 protein is CASSLAQGTYEQYF. The DNA for the CDR3 is TGTGCCAGCAGCTTAGCGCAGGGGACCTACGAGCAGTACTTC. The complete variable domain, with remaining parts taken from reference TRBV11-2 and TRBJ2-7, reads EAGVAQSPRYKIIEKRQSVAFWCNPISGHATLYWYQQILGQGPKLLIQFQNNGVVDDSQLPKDRFSAERLKGVDSTLKIQPAKLEDSAVYLCASSLAQGTYEQYFGPGTRLTVT.

The gene calls are TRBV7-2 and TRBJ2-1, with 9 bases aligning to TRBD2. This CDR3 comprises 15 residues. V shed 5 bases and J 12 bases; nucleotides not matched to a gene: 14. Germline V gives CDR1 SGHTA, CDR2 FQGNSA. The CDR3: CASSKPATSGPGQFF. The CDR3 nucleotides read TGTGCCAGCAGCAAACCGGCGACTAGCGGTCCTGGGCAGTTCTTC.

The J gene is TRBJ2-3, the V gene TRBV11-3, with D possibly being TRBD2 (5 bases). The CDR3 runs 16 residues. Germline loops: CDR1 SGHNT, CDR2 YENEEA. V dropped 1 base and J dropped 1 base, with 12 bases sitting between them. The CDR3 bases are TGTGCCAGCAGCTTAGGTGGGAGAGGTGGCACAGATACGCAGTATTTT. Translated, it gives CASSLGGRGGTDTQYF.

This clone has only a few counts. The chain couples TRBV28 to TRBJ2-3; 9 bases map to TRBD2. V was clipped by 2 bases and J by 2 bases; unmatched bases: 5. CDR1 and CDR2 (germline): MDHEN, SYDVKM. The CDR3 has 16 amino acids. The CDR3 is CASSLGAGGITDTQYF. The CDR3 nucleotides are TGTGCCAGCAGTTTAGGGGCGGGAGGGATCACAGATACGCAGTATTTT.

The chain is built from TRBV6-4 and TRBJ2-6; a possible D gene is TRBD2 (6 bases). CDR1 is MRHNA and CDR2 is SNTAGT in the germline V gene. V was pared by 3 bases and J by 2 bases, with 14 bases between. The CDR3 is made up of 17 amino acids. In DNA, the CDR3 is TGTGCCAGCAGTGAGAGGTGGTCGGGGGCTGGGGCCAACGTCCTGACTTTC. Translation gives CASSERWSGAGANVLTF.

The chain combines TRBV7-9 with TRBJ1-3; D perhaps matches TRBD1 (5 bases). The V gene's germline CDR1 is SEHNR and CDR2 FQNEAQ (reference sequence). Trimming took 1 base from V and 1 from J, leaving 8 bases between them. CDR3 length: 15 amino acids. CDR3 loop: CASSLVKGSGNTIYF. CDR3 coding DNA: TGTGCCAGCAGCTTAGTTAAGGGGTCTGGAAACACCATATATTTT. Looking up the rest from reference TRBV7-9 and TRBJ1-3 gives the full variable domain: DTGVSQNPRHKITKRGQNVTFRCDPISEHNRLYWYRQTLGQGPEFLTYFQNEAQLEKSRLLSDRFSAERPKGSFSTLEIQRTEQGDSAMYLCASSLVKGSGNTIYFGEGSWLTVV.

The V call is TRBV18, the J call TRBJ2-2, with D unresolved. The CDR3 totals 16 residues. CDR1 is KGHSH and CDR2 is LQKENI in the germline V gene. Trimming took 3 bases from V and 2 from J, leaving 13 bases between them. CDR3 residues: CASSPYTVYNTGELFF. DNA for the CDR3: TGTGCCAGCTCACCCTACACAGTCTATAACACCGGGGAGCTGTTTTTT. The variable domain in full, with the rest retrieved from reference TRBV18 and TRBJ2-2, is NAGVMQNPRHLVRRRGQEARLRCSPMKGHSHVYWYRQLPEEGLKFMVYLQKENIIDESGMPKERFSAEFPKEGPSILRIQQVVRGDSAAYFCASSPYTVYNTGELFFGEGSRLTVL.

There are a few counts of this clone. One end of the junction does not line up with germline, which may come from a read error. V and J are TRBV2 and TRBJ2-1, with TRBD2 matching over 8 bases. Germline-derived CDR1 and CDR2 are SNHLY and FYNNEI. CDR3 length: 16 residues. This chain's CDR3 is CASSEVQPGGPGEQFF. The CDR3 bases are TGTGCCAGCAGCGAAGTCCAACCGGGAGGGCCAGGTGAGCAGTTCTTC.

The chain employs TRBV28 and TRBJ2-2, with a tentative D call TRBD2 (6 bases). The CDR3 is 14 amino acids. Germline V gene data show CDR1 as MDHEN and CDR2 as SYDVKM. V lost 5 bases and J 5 bases, leaving 12 bases between the germline ends. The CDR3 coding sequence is TGTGCCAGCAGTCAACTTGCGGGGACCGGGGAGCTGTTTTTT. It specifies CASSQLAGTGELFF.

CDR3 nucleotides: TGTGCCACCAGCAGAGGGGGACACGGGGAGCTGTTTTTT. Amino acids: CATSRGGHGELFF. V gene TRBV15 combines with J gene TRBJ2-2; tentative D call: TRBD1 (6 bases). CDR3 length: 13 amino acids. Germline lookup yields CDR1 LNHNV and CDR2 YYDKDF (reference sequence). Trimming pared 1 base from V and 7 bases from J, leaving 7 bases between.